Below are 26 T cell receptor beta chains sequenced from a single sample in a study of blood T cell repertoires in COVID-19. Produced via immunoSEQ multiplex PCR; TCRdb's table is partial and in-frame only. Found here are about 320,000 clones, 89% of them singletons; the top ten hold 4.5% to 5.5%. The sample taken for sequencing was PBMCs or T cells enriched from blood (not recorded which). The receptors here all came from a man in his 60s who had recovered from COVID-19.

This chain uses TRBV5-1 with TRBJ2-5; no clear D. CDR3 length: 12 amino acids. V gave up 2 bases and J gave up 3 bases, with 5 bases separating them. CDR1 is SGHRS, CDR2 YFSETQ, per germline. CDR3 protein: CASSFPEETQYF. CDR3 bases: TGCGCCAGCAGCTTCCCAGAAGAGACCCAGTACTTC.

The chain uses TRBV30 and TRBJ1-5; 8 positions agree with TRBD1. V dropped 1 base and J dropped 4; count of bases not matched to a gene: 6. Germline CDR1 and CDR2: GTSNPN and SVGIG (reference sequence). CDR3 length: 15 residues. The CDR3 sequence: CAWSGPGGNNQPQHF. The CDR3 bases are TGTGCCTGGAGTGGTCCAGGGGGCAATAATCAGCCCCAGCATTTT.

In DNA, the CDR3 is TGTGCCAGCAGCAAAGACTTGCGGGCGGGAGTTTGGGGAGAGACCCAGTACTTC. It is translated as CASSKDLRAGVWGETQYF. The chain links TRBV21-1 to TRBJ2-5; TRBD2 is the table's D call, not checked against the DNA. TRBV21-1 is classified as a pseudogene. The CDR3 consists of 18 residues.

This clone has just one count. This chain links TRBV5-1 with TRBJ1-1; 8 bases match TRBD1. The CDR3 sequence is 14 residues long. J lost 4 bases, V lost 7 bases, and 9 bases had no gene match. Germline V lookup: CDR1 SGHRS, CDR2 YFSETQ. Here the CDR3 reads CASAGQGESTEAFF. CDR3 DNA sequence: TGCGCCAGCGCCGGACAGGGTGAAAGCACTGAAGCTTTCTTT.

This clone was observed once. The chain combines TRBV5-1 with TRBJ2-3; D is unresolved. V was trimmed by 0 bases and J by 0 bases, leaving 14 bases between them. This CDR3 spans 17 amino acids. Germline V gives CDR1 SGHRS, CDR2 YFSETQ. The CDR3 sequence is CASSLVVDGVSTDTQYF. The CDR3 nucleotides are TGCGCCAGCAGCTTGGTGGTCGACGGAGTAAGCACAGATACGCAGTATTTT.

This rearrangement joins TRBV10-1 to TRBJ2-6; 13 nucleotides line up with TRBD2. The CDR3 has 20 residues. J gave up 3 bases and V 7 bases, and 15 bases lay outside the gene matches. Germline V gives CDR1 WNHNN, CDR2 SYGVQD (reference sequence). CDR3 nucleotides: TGCGCCAGCACCGGGACTAGCGGGACCCCCCGGGCCCGTGGGGCCAACGTCCTGACTTTC. Residues: CASTGTSGTPRARGANVLTF.

The chain carries TRBV11-1 and TRBJ1-4, with 10 bases lining up with TRBD1. The CDR3 is 15 residues long. The germline CDR1 and CDR2 sequences are SGHAT and FQDESV (reference sequence). Losses at the gene ends were 5 bases for V and 6 bases for J; bases not matched to a gene: 6. CDR3 amino acids: CASSPRTGGDEKLFF. CDR3 DNA: TGTGCCAGCAGCCCCCGGACAGGGGGAGATGAAAAACTGTTTTTT.

Points on this clone: Other DNA sequences of this sample code for an identical CDR3. V usage is TRBV5-1 and J usage is TRBJ1-2; 9 bases are shared with TRBD1. The CDR3 has 14 amino acids. Unmatched junction bases numbered 0, after V lost 0 bases and J lost 3 bases. CDR1 and CDR2 from the germline V gene are SGHRS and YFSETQ. Here the CDR3 DNA reads TGCGCCAGCAGCTTGGGGGACAGGGACTATGGCTACACCTTC. It yields the protein CASSLGDRDYGYTF.

This chain connects TRBV19 to TRBJ2-2; maybe TRBD2 (6 bases). The CDR3 has 17 residues. The germline V gene has CDR1 LNHDA and CDR2 SQIVND (reference sequence). Deletions cut 5 bases from V and 4 bases from J, with 20 bases between. CDR3 nucleotide sequence: TGTGCCAGTAGTCCTAACCTTGGAGGGACCCTCACCGGGGAGCTGTTTTTT. Its protein product is CASSPNLGGTLTGELFF.

The CDR3 reads CASRAVEYQLQKLFF. In DNA form, the CDR3 reads TGTGCCAGCAGAGCGGTGGAATATCAGCTTCAAAAACTGTTTTTT. The V gene is TRBV2, the J gene TRBJ1-4, with no clear D. In germline, CDR1 is SNHLY, CDR2 FYNNEI. The CDR3 loop spans 15 amino acids. The V end was cut by 6 bases, the J end by 9 bases, with 20 bases between.

The V and J genes are TRBV5-5 and TRBJ2-1, with 16 nucleotides matching TRBD2. Germline CDR1 SGHKS, CDR2 YYEKEE (reference sequence). J was trimmed by 6 bases and V by 6 bases; bases with no gene match: 18. This CDR3 is built from 20 residues. CDR3 sequence: CASTSSLGLAGGPGGNEQFF. For the CDR3, the DNA is TGTGCCAGCACATCCAGCCTGGGACTAGCGGGAGGGCCAGGAGGCAATGAGCAGTTCTTC.

The chain uses TRBV28 and TRBJ1-2; perhaps TRBD1 as D (6 bases). Trimming cost V 8 bases and J 4 bases, with 11 bases left between them. CDR1 is MDHEN and CDR2 is SYDVKM in the germline V gene. CDR3 length: 12 amino acids. The DNA for the CDR3 is TGTGCCAGCTGGGACAAGATCTATGGCTACACCTTC. Translation gives CASWDKIYGYTF.

The rearrangement uses TRBV19 and TRBJ2-1; 11 nucleotides match TRBD1. The germline gives CDR1 LNHDA, CDR2 SQIVND (reference sequence). V shed 5 bases, J shed 4 bases, and the junction held 7 bases outside the gene matches. The CDR3 extends over 16 amino acids. In DNA form, the CDR3 reads TGTGCCAGTAGTGGATCCGGGACAGGGGGGTACAATGAGCAGTTCTTC. Translation: CASSGSGTGGYNEQFF.

The genes are TRBV6-1 and TRBJ2-7; 10 nucleotides align to TRBD2. Trimming at V came to 6 bases and at J to 4 bases, leaving 3 bases not matched to a gene. The CDR3 runs 13 residues. Germline assignment: CDR1 MNHNS and CDR2 SASEGT. For the CDR3, the DNA is TGTGCCAGCAGAAGGGGACTAGCGTACGAGCAGTACTTC. It codes for CASRRGLAYEQYF.

The V and J genes are TRBV28 and TRBJ1-5, with 7 bases aligning to TRBD1. The CDR3 extends over 15 amino acids. Germline CDR1 and CDR2: MDHEN and SYDVKM. The ends lost 2 bases at V and 6 bases at J; junction bases unmatched: 7. For the CDR3, the DNA is TGTGCCAGCAGTTTAAGGTGGACAGGAGGTCAGCCCCAGCATTTT. Its translation is CASSLRWTGGQPQHF. Drawing the rest from reference TRBV28 and TRBJ1-5, the complete variable domain is DVKVTQSSRYLVKRTGEKVFLECVQDMDHENMFWYRQDPGLGLRLIYFSYDVKMKEKGDIPEGYSVSREKKERFSLILESASTNQTSMYLCASSLRWTGGQPQHFGDGTRLSIL.

The chain employs TRBV28 and TRBJ2-5; tentative D call: TRBD2 (5 bases). The V gene lost 6 bases and the J gene lost 4 bases, with 9 bases spanning the gap. Germline assignment: CDR1 MDHEN and CDR2 SYDVKM. The CDR3 runs to 12 residues. The CDR3 loop is CASRGVLETQYF. The DNA for the CDR3 is TGTGCCAGCAGGGGAGTATTAGAGACCCAGTACTTC.

The chain carries TRBV2 and TRBJ1-4; D is unclear. The CDR3 length is 13 residues. Germline assignment: CDR1 SNHLY and CDR2 FYNNEI. The V gene lost 10 bases and the J gene lost 7 bases, with 16 bases spanning the gap. The CDR3 sequence is CATITPYGEKLFF. The CDR3 bases are TGTGCCACCATTACCCCGTACGGTGAAAAACTGTTTTTT.

The V gene is TRBV5-1, the J gene TRBJ2-7, with TRBD2 matching over 7 bases. This CDR3 is 15 amino acids long. The germline CDR1 and CDR2 sequences are SGHRS and YFSETQ. The ends lost 0 bases at V and 12 bases at J; junction bases unmatched: 15. CDR3 protein: CASSLESNGGRRRYF. DNA of the CDR3: TGCGCCAGCAGCTTGGAGTCGAATGGCGGGAGAAGAAGGTACTTC.

The chain recombines TRBV9 with TRBJ2-1, with 9 bases that match TRBD2. V dropped 0 bases and J dropped 5; count of bases not matched to a gene: 15. Germline V lookup: CDR1 SGDLS, CDR2 YYNGEE. CDR3 length equals 19 residues. CDR3 DNA sequence: TGTGCCAGCAGCGTAGGACATACGAGGGCGGGAGGGCCCCACAATGAGCAGTTCTTC. Amino acid sequence: CASSVGHTRAGGPHNEQFF.

This clone was found a few times. This sequence joins TRBV6-5 and TRBJ2-7, with D possibly TRBD2 on 6 matching bases. The V end was cut by 6 bases, the J end by 3 bases, with 21 bases between. Per germline, CDR1 MNHEY and CDR2 SVGAGI. The CDR3 totals 16 residues. DNA for the CDR3: TGTGCCAGCAGCTACGTTGACGGGGACTCCGACTACGAGCAGTACTTC. It translates to CASSYVDGDSDYEQYF.

This clone was counted between two and nine times. The chain joins TRBV23-1 to TRBJ1-6; TRBD1 might be the D (5 bases). TRBV23-1 is marked as an open reading frame, function uncertain. V lost 1 base and J lost 7, with 11 bases in between. The CDR3 is 15 residues long. CDR3 amino acids: CASSQLVAGNSPLHF. The CDR3 coding sequence is TGCGCCAGCAGTCAATTGGTGGCAGGGAATTCACCCCTCCACTTT.

This clone was observed a few times. Here the CDR3 reads CSVGLAGGSSYNEQFF. The CDR3 DNA reads as TGCAGCGTTGGGCTAGCGGGAGGGAGCTCCTACAATGAGCAGTTCTTC. This chain links TRBV29-1 with TRBJ2-1, with 12 bases that match TRBD2. Germline CDR1 and CDR2: SQVTM and ANQGSEA. This CDR3 has 16 amino acids. V trimming: 4 bases; J trimming: 0 bases; junction bases outside the gene matches: 4.

The chain combines TRBV6-5 with TRBJ2-1, with TRBD2 matching over 11 bases. This CDR3 is built from 16 residues. In germline, CDR1 is MNHEY, CDR2 SVGAGI. V shed 4 bases and J 4 bases; nucleotides not matched to a gene: 6. The CDR3 DNA follows: TGTGCCAGCAGTTCCCTAGGGACTAGCGGATACAATGAGCAGTTCTTC. Encoded protein: CASSSLGTSGYNEQFF.

This chain joins TRBV2 and TRBJ1-5, with a weak D call TRBD1 (6 bases). Germline loops: CDR1 SNHLY, CDR2 FYNNEI. Trimming removed 6 bases at V and 2 bases at J, with 11 bases between. This CDR3 contains 14 residues. The DNA for the CDR3 is TGTGCCAGCAGACAGGGTTATGGCAATCAGCCCCAGCATTTT. Translated, it gives CASRQGYGNQPQHF.

V usage is TRBV5-1 and J usage is TRBJ1-1; D is uncertain. V was trimmed by 4 bases and J by 3 bases, leaving 13 bases between them. The CDR3 is made up of 14 amino acids. The germline V gene has CDR1 SGHRS and CDR2 YFSETQ. This CDR3 is CASSPSLRDTEAFF. The CDR3 DNA follows: TGCGCCAGCAGCCCCTCTTTGAGGGACACTGAAGCTTTCTTT.

J is TRBJ2-7 and V is TRBV7-9; TRBD1 matches at 8 bases. CDR1 is SEHNR and CDR2 is FQNEAQ in the germline V gene (reference sequence). The CDR3 has 14 residues. The junction had 2 bases not matched to a gene; V was cut back by 2 bases and J by 2 bases. The CDR3 loop reads CASSLIQGAYEQYF. Written as DNA, the CDR3 is TGTGCCAGCAGCTTAATACAGGGGGCCTACGAGCAGTACTTC.